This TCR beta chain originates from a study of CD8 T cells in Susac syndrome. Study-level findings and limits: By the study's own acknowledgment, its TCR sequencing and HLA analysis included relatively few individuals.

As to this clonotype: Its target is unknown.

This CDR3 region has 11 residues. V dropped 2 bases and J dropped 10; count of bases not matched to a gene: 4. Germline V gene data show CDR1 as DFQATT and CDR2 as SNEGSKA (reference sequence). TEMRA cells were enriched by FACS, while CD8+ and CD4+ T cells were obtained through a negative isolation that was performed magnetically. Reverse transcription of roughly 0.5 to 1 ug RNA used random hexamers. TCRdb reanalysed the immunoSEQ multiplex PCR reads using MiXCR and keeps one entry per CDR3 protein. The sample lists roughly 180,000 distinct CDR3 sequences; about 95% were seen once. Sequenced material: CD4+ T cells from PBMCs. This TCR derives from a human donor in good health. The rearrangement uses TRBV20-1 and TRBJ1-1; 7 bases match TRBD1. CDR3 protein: CSARRGQPAFF. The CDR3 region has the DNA TGCAGTGCTAGACGGGGACAGCCAGCTTTCTTT.